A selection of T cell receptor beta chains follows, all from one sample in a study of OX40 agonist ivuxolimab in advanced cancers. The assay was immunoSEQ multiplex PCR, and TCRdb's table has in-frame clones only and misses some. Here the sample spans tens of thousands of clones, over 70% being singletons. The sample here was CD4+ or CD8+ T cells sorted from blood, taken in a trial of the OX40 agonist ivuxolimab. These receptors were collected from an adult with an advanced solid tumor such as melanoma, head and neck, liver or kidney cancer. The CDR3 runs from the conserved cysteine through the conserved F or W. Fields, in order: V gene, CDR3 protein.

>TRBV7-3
CASSLLGGDGYTF
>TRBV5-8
CASSLAPSEQYF
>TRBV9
CASSGGTGDLSTDTQYF
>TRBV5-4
CASSRIGAGEQDTQYF
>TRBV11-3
CASSTAGKGPETQYF
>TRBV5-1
CASSSTAQETQYF
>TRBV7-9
CASSAIVPGGYTF
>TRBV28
CASSLLPRGAYYEQYF
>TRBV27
CASSQGGRYGYTF
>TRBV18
CASPLRTSGYEQYF
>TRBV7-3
CASSLRTDEQFF
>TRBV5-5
CASSLDGTNQPQHF
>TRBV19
CASSPYRDTEAFF
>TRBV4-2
CASSQDRQGAKYGEQFF
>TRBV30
CAWSRPGLSYEQYF
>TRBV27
CASRPVTTDTQYF
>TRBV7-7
CASSVGRQNTEAFF
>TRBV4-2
CASSQDSVNSPLHF
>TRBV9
CASSRTSEPSSYNEQFF
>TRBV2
CASSDGFDTLPTEAFF
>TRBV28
CASSSWAEGTHYEQYF
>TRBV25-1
CASSAGGGEQYF
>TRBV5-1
CASSLDYSYEQYF
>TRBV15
CATTKVPSGGELFF
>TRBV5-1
CASSLGFARLRMNAAFF
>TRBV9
CASSLSPGDTIYF
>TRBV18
CASSPSGGFRGYTF
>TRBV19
CASGGLNTEAFF
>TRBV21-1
CASSGHWLFF
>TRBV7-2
CASSLLARLQETQYF
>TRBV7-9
CASSRLWAGDEQFF
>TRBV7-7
CASSLVPGGAGGEQFF
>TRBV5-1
CASRTTENTEAFF
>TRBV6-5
CASSYRHRNMNTEAFF
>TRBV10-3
CAISALGGIGYNEQFF
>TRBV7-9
CASSSFRDSYEQYF
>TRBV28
CASSFWQDNQPQHF
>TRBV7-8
CASSPGQHQETQYF
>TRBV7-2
CASSPVGLASRYEQYF
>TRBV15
CATGQGSGTEAFF
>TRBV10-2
CASSVDGGLYNEQFF
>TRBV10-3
CAISEGSSGVSYEQYF
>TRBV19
CASSIGPGPSTDTQYF
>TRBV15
CATSRTLSSSGNTIYF
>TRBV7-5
CASSLRDLSYEQYF
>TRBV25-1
CASSEFANYGYTF
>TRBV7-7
CASSLGGGTGGRETQYF
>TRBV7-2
CASTPTGMADTQYF
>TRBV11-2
CASSLDYRGPYEQYF
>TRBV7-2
CASSLGRGGAEPQHF
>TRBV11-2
CASSLIGSPLHF
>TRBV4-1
CASSQVTGPASTDTQYF
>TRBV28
CAIIAGGTDTQYF